The 3 T cell receptor beta chains reported below all come from one sample, sequenced in a study of blood T cell repertoires in COVID-19. Sequenced by immunoSEQ multiplex PCR; TCRdb stores in-frame clones only, minus some. The sample holds about 160,000 clones; approximately 79% are singletons and the top ten take 8.1%. Sequenced: peripheral blood. The receptor set was obtained from a woman aged 55-70 years with COVID-19, enrolled during active disease.

The chain uses TRBV19 and TRBJ1-2; 9 bases align to TRBD1. V gave up 5 bases and J gave up 3 bases; unmatched junction bases: 13. In germline, CDR1 is LNHDA, CDR2 SQIVND (reference sequence). The CDR3 is 17 residues long. The CDR3 nucleotides read TGTGCCAGTAGTGTTACAGGGGGCTCCCGGCGGCACTATGGCTACACCTTC. Translation gives CASSVTGGSRRHYGYTF.

J is TRBJ1-6 and V is TRBV27; no clear D gene. Germline CDR1 is MNHEY and CDR2 is SMNVEV (reference sequence). Trimming took off 8 bases at V and 10 bases at J, with 21 bases between the two ends. This CDR3 spans 15 amino acids. The CDR3 DNA reads TGTGCCAGCCCCCCAGAGGGTGTTGCCTCCTCACCCCTCCACTTT. It specifies CASPPEGVASSPLHF.

The rearrangement joins TRBV25-1 to TRBJ2-7; D is unclear. Germline CDR1 reads MGHDK; CDR2 reads SYGVNS. The CDR3 is 11 residues long. Trimming took off 7 bases at V and 0 bases at J, with 4 bases between the two ends. In DNA form, the CDR3 reads TGTGCCAGCACCTTCTCCTACGAGCAGTACTTC. The encoded protein is CASTFSYEQYF.